This T cell receptor beta chain was identified during a study of control samples from healthy donors and cancer patients. Sequencing was performed with immunoSEQ multiplex PCR; in TCRdb, only in-frame clones are kept and a portion is missing. The sample yields under 200,000 clones, 92% seen once. The sequenced material came from blood. The sequence was obtained from a woman aged 25 to 39 in good health.

The CDR3 reads CASKLTGGFNQPQHF. DNA of the CDR3: TGTGCCAGCAAACTAACAGGGGGTTTCAATCAGCCCCAGCATTTT. This chain uses TRBV27 with TRBJ1-5; TRBD1 agrees at 8 bases. V was pared by 7 bases and J by 3 bases, with 8 bases of the junction left unmatched. Germline V gene data show CDR1 as MNHEY and CDR2 as SMNVEV (reference sequence). This CDR3 region has 15 residues.